This entry lists 27 T cell receptor beta chains sequenced from one sample in a study of cytomegalovirus exposure and HLA in healthy donors. Researchers ran the PCR with 60 Vbeta and 13 Jbeta primers. TCRdb keeps only in-frame clones here, not all; method: immunoSEQ multiplex PCR. The sample lists about 160,000 clones, less than 90% occurring once. Input material: PBMCs. The origin of the receptors is a man between 18 and 29 years old in good health and CMV-seronegative.

The CDR3 DNA reads as TGTGCCAGCATTCAGGGGCGAACCTACGAGCAGTACTTC. Translating gives CASIQGRTYEQYF. The chain uses TRBV2 and TRBJ2-7; a possible D gene is TRBD1 (6 bases). Trimming left V 7 bases short and J 2 bases short, with 12 bases between. The CDR3 has 13 amino acids. Germline V gene data show CDR1 as SNHLY and CDR2 as FYNNEI. Full variable domain (missing parts from reference TRBV2 and TRBJ2-7): EPEVTQTPSHQVTQMGQEVILRCVPISNHLYFYWYRQILGQKVEFLVSFYNNEISEKSEIFDDQFSVERPDGSNFTLKIRSTKLEDSAMYFCASIQGRTYEQYFGPGTRLTVT.

The rearrangement uses TRBV28 and TRBJ2-7; TRBD1 is a possible D gene (5 bases). Trimming shortened V by 6 bases and J by 6 bases, and 9 bases separated the two germline ends. Germline-derived CDR1 and CDR2 are MDHEN and SYDVKM. The CDR3 contains 11 residues. CDR3 residues: CASRRQREQYF. The CDR3 DNA reads TGTGCCAGCAGACGACAGCGCGAGCAGTACTTC.

The chain is built from TRBV9 and TRBJ1-4; weak D call: TRBD1 (5 bases). The V gene lost 2 bases and the J gene lost 4 bases, with 12 bases spanning the gap. The CDR3 runs to 15 residues. CDR1 is SGDLS and CDR2 is YYNGEE in the germline V gene. CDR3 sequence (DNA): TGTGCCAGCAGCGTCAGCGGGACTCTTAATGAAAAACTGTTTTTT. Encoded protein: CASSVSGTLNEKLFF.

V is TRBV15 and J is TRBJ1-2; 11 positions match TRBD1. Per germline, CDR1 LNHNV and CDR2 YYDKDF (reference sequence). CDR3 length: 15 amino acids. V lost 3 bases, J lost 8 bases, and 8 bases stayed unmatched. CDR3 loop: CATSRGTGGAGGYTF. CDR3 in DNA: TGTGCCACCAGCAGGGGGACAGGGGGGGCCGGCGGCTACACCTTC.

The J gene is TRBJ2-1, the V gene TRBV4-3, with D maybe TRBD2 (5 bases). V lost 4 bases to trimming and J lost 2 bases, with 18 bases between them. Germline loops: CDR1 LGHNA, CDR2 YSLEER. This CDR3 has 17 residues. CDR3 sequence reads: CASSPLASGSPYNEQFF. The CDR3 DNA reads as TGCGCCAGCAGCCCACTTGCCTCGGGATCACCCTACAATGAGCAGTTCTTC.

The CDR3, as DNA: TGTGCCAGCAGTTCCCGGGACAGCTACGAGCAGTACTTC. It specifies CASSSRDSYEQYF. This chain joins TRBV28 and TRBJ2-7; TRBD1 agrees at 7 bases. Germline loops: CDR1 MDHEN, CDR2 SYDVKM. V lost 4 bases, J lost 3 bases, and 3 bases stayed unmatched. The CDR3 runs 13 residues.

The chain is built from TRBV28 and TRBJ1-2; 11 positions match TRBD1. With 5 bases clipped from V and 5 bases from J, the junction kept 10 bases outside the gene matches. From germline, CDR1 is MDHEN and CDR2 SYDVKM. The CDR3 is made up of 16 amino acids. CDR3 loop: CASSPGDRGDVYGYTF. DNA of the CDR3: TGTGCCAGCAGTCCGGGGGACAGGGGGGATGTTTATGGCTACACCTTC.

The chain has TRBV7-3 and TRBJ2-5, with a weak D call TRBD2 (6 bases). Trimming removed 5 bases from V and 1 base from J, with 14 bases in between. Germline lookup yields CDR1 SGHTA and CDR2 FQGTGA. The CDR3 length is 15 residues. CDR3 DNA sequence: TGTGCCAGCAGCCTCCTCGGGACTCGCCAAGAGACCCAGTACTTC. Amino acid sequence: CASSLLGTRQETQYF.

The genes are TRBV2 and TRBJ2-7; 11 bases fit TRBD2. CDR3 length: 15 amino acids. Per germline, CDR1 SNHLY and CDR2 FYNNEI. J was trimmed by 4 bases and V by 7 bases; bases with no gene match: 9. The CDR3 loop is CASKRLAGMLYEQYF. The CDR3 DNA sequence: TGTGCCAGCAAGAGACTAGCGGGAATGTTGTACGAGCAGTACTTC.

This chain connects TRBV7-8 to TRBJ2-3; TRBD2 agrees at 12 bases. The CDR3 contains 19 residues. Germline-derived CDR1 and CDR2 are SGHVS and FQNEAQ. V shed 5 bases, J shed 2 bases, and the junction held 14 bases outside the gene matches. The CDR3 sequence is CASSVRRLAGDRNTDTQYF. The CDR3 nucleotides read TGTGCCAGCAGCGTAAGAAGACTAGCGGGAGATAGGAACACAGATACGCAGTATTTT.

This CDR3 reads CASSFAGGRTEAFF. DNA of the CDR3: TGTGCCAGCAGTTTTGCAGGGGGAAGGACTGAAGCTTTCTTT. J is TRBJ1-1 and V is TRBV28, with 7 bases lining up with TRBD1. V lost 3 bases and J lost 5; bases outside the gene matches: 6. Germline V lookup: CDR1 MDHEN, CDR2 SYDVKM. The CDR3 runs 14 residues.

The V and J genes are TRBV7-2 and TRBJ2-1; TRBD2 aligns across 9 bases. This CDR3 spans 15 amino acids. J was trimmed by 4 bases and V by 6 bases; bases with no gene match: 7. Looked up from germline, CDR1 is SGHTA and CDR2 is FQGNSA. The CDR3 sequence: CASSLRRGGYNEQFF. CDR3 in DNA: TGTGCCAGCAGTCTCAGGCGGGGGGGTTACAATGAGCAGTTCTTC.

The V gene is TRBV6-1, the J gene TRBJ1-1; D is ambiguous. Trimming pared 5 bases from V and 3 bases from J, leaving 10 bases between. From germline, CDR1 is MNHNS and CDR2 SASEGT. The CDR3 contains 13 residues. The CDR3, as DNA: TGTGCCAGCAGTTTCCAACAGTACACTGAAGCTTTCTTT. Translated, it gives CASSFQQYTEAFF.

This chain connects TRBV19 to TRBJ2-1; 7 bases match TRBD1. The V segment lost 5 bases and the J segment 5 bases; nucleotides outside the gene matches: 15. Germline CDR1 reads LNHDA; CDR2 reads SQIVND (reference sequence). The CDR3 is 17 residues long. The CDR3 coding sequence is TGTGCCAGTAGTTCCCACAGGGGTTCTCAAACTAACAATGAGCAGTTCTTC. Translation gives CASSSHRGSQTNNEQFF.

V usage is TRBV5-4 and J usage is TRBJ2-5, with 7 positions matching TRBD1. The J call may be wrong; the DNA end is better matched by TRBJ2-7. Germline V CDR1 and CDR2: SGHNT, YYREEE (reference sequence). This CDR3 spans 17 amino acids. The CDR3 spells CASSSRSGQDISYEQYF. CDR3 DNA: TGTGCCAGCAGCTCACGGAGCGGACAGGATATCTCCTACGAGCAGTACTTC.

The chain combines TRBV11-2 with TRBJ1-4; 11 bases are a match to TRBD1. The length of the CDR3 is 14 residues. V was clipped by 3 bases and J by 7 bases; unmatched bases: 1. Germline CDR1 is SGHAT and CDR2 is FQNNGV. The CDR3 loop is CASSLGQGGEKLFF. CDR3 DNA: TGTGCCAGCAGCTTGGGACAGGGGGGTGAAAAACTGTTTTTT.

The V and J genes are TRBV5-5 and TRBJ1-1; D is perhaps TRBD1 (5 bases). The germline V and J ends were trimmed by 0 bases and 0 bases, with 9 bases remaining between them. This CDR3 comprises 15 residues. Germline-derived CDR1 and CDR2 are SGHKS and YYEKEE (reference sequence). The DNA for the CDR3 is TGTGCCAGCAGCTTGGGACAGCTACTGAACACTGAAGCTTTCTTT. Its translation: CASSLGQLLNTEAFF.

This clone was detected only once. The chain has TRBV2 and TRBJ2-5, with no clear D. The germline V and J ends were trimmed by 1 base and 3 bases, with 6 bases remaining between them. Germline CDR1 is SNHLY and CDR2 is FYNNEI. The CDR3 is 13 amino acids. The CDR3 DNA follows: TGTGCCAGCAGTGAAGACGGTGAAGAGACCCAGTACTTC. The encoded protein is CASSEDGEETQYF.

This clone was recorded once. The J gene is TRBJ1-1, the V gene TRBV5-5, with TRBD1 as a possible D gene (6 bases). V was clipped by 3 bases and J by 1 base, with 13 bases between them. CDR1 SGHKS and CDR2 YYEKEE come from the germline V gene (reference sequence). CDR3 length: 15 residues. Written as DNA, the CDR3 is TGTGCCAGCAGCTCTCTGGGACATTGGAACACTGAAGCTTTCTTT. It yields the protein CASSSLGHWNTEAFF.

The chain employs TRBV5-1 and TRBJ2-1, with TRBD1 identical over 7 bases. Losses at the gene ends were 7 bases for V and 2 bases for J; bases not matched to a gene: 6. There are 14 residues in the CDR3. Germline CDR1 SGHRS, CDR2 YFSETQ. The CDR3 DNA reads as TGCGCCAGCTCACCCGGGACAGCCTACAATGAGCAGTTCTTC. It yields the protein CASSPGTAYNEQFF.

V and J are TRBV5-6 and TRBJ2-1, with TRBD2 matching 10 bases. J gave up 0 bases and V 3 bases, and 3 bases lay outside the gene matches. The V gene's germline CDR1 is SGHDT and CDR2 YYEEEE. The CDR3 contains 16 residues. In DNA form, the CDR3 reads TGTGCCAGCAGCTGGACTAGCGGAAGCTCCTACAATGAGCAGTTCTTC. Its translation is CASSWTSGSSYNEQFF.

The chain combines TRBV19 with TRBJ2-1; 12 bases agree with TRBD2. Unmatched junction bases numbered 10, after V lost 11 bases and J lost 8 bases. The CDR3 sequence is 14 residues long. In germline, CDR1 is LNHDA, CDR2 SQIVND (reference sequence). The CDR3 spells CASDRASGGDEQFF. CDR3 DNA sequence: TGTGCCTCGGACCGGGCTAGCGGGGGGGATGAGCAGTTCTTC.

V is TRBV6-5 and J is TRBJ2-7; the match to TRBD1 covers 11 bases. This CDR3 spans 15 amino acids. CDR1 is MNHEY, CDR2 SVGAGI, per germline. V lost 6 bases and J lost 4; bases outside the gene matches: 8. CDR3 region: CASRGGTGGGYEQYF. The CDR3 bases are TGTGCCAGCAGAGGGGGGACAGGGGGTGGATACGAGCAGTACTTC.

V and J are TRBV5-1 and TRBJ2-7; 7 bases are shared with TRBD1. Per germline, CDR1 SGHRS and CDR2 YFSETQ. The length of the CDR3 is 16 residues. V dropped 3 bases and J dropped 3; count of bases not matched to a gene: 12. The CDR3 DNA is TGCGCCAGCAGCTCAACCCATCAAGGGGGCCTCTACGAGCAGTACTTC. It is translated as CASSSTHQGGLYEQYF.

This chain links TRBV5-1 with TRBJ2-3; 9 bases line up with TRBD1. The V segment lost 5 bases and the J segment 4 bases; nucleotides outside the gene matches: 8. Looked up from germline, CDR1 is SGHRS and CDR2 is YFSETQ. The CDR3 runs to 15 residues. This CDR3 is CASSKTGGAADTQYF. The CDR3 nucleotides read TGCGCCAGCAGTAAGACAGGGGGGGCCGCAGATACGCAGTATTTT.

This chain joins TRBV7-6 and TRBJ2-7, with D perhaps matching TRBD1 (5 bases). The CDR3 has 14 residues. The V end lost 5 bases, the J end lost 3 bases, and 14 bases lay between the germline ends. The germline gives CDR1 SGHVS, CDR2 FNYEAQ. CDR3 bases: TGTGCCAGCAGCCCGCCCGACAGCCTCTACGAGCAGTACTTC. It encodes CASSPPDSLYEQYF.

This clone was counted a few times. The J gene is TRBJ1-2, the V gene TRBV11-2; D is unclear. Trimming took off 4 bases at V and 7 bases at J, with 10 bases between the two ends. CDR1 and CDR2 from the germline V gene are SGHAT and FQNNGV. The CDR3 loop spans 12 amino acids. CDR3 loop: CASSSQYPGYTF. In DNA form, the CDR3 reads TGTGCCAGCAGCTCGCAGTATCCTGGCTACACCTTC.